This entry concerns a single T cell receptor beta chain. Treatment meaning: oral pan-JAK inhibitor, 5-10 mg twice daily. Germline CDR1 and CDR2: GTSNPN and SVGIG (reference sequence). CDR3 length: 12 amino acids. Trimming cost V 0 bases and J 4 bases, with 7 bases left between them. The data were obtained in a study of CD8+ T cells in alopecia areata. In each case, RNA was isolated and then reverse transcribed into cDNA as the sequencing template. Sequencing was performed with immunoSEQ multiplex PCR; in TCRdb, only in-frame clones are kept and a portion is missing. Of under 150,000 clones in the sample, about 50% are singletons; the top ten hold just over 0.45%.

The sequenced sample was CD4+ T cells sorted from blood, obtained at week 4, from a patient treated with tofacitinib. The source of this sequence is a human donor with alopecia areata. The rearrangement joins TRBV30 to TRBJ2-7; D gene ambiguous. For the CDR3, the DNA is TGTGCCTGGAGTGTAGCTGATTACGAGCAGTACTTC. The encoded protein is CAWSVADYEQYF.